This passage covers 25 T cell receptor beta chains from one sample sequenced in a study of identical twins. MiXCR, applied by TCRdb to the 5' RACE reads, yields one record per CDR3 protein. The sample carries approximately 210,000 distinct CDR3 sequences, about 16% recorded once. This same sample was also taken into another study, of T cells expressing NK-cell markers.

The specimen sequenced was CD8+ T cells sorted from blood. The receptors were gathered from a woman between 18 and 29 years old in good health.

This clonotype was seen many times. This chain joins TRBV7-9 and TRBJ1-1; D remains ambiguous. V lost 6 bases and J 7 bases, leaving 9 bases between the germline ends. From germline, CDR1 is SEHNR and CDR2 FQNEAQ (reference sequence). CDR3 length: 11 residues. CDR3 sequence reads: CASSSTNEAFF. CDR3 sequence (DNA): TGTGCCAGCAGTTCCACAAATGAAGCTTTCTTT.

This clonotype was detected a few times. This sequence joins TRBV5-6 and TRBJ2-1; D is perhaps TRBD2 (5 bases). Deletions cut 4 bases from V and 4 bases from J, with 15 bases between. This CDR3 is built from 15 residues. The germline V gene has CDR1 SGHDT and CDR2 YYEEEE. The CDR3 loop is CASSTGSPLYNEQFF. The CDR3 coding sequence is TGTGCCAGCAGCACGGGGAGCCCACTATACAATGAGCAGTTCTTC.

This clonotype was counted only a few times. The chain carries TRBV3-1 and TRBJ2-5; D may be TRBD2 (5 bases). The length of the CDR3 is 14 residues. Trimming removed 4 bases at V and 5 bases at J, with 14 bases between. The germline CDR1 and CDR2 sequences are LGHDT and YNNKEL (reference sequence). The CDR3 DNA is TGTGCCAGCAGCCCCCGGACTCCTCCGGAGACCCAGTACTTC. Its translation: CASSPRTPPETQYF.

This CDR3 reads CASSAGTGPNTEAFF. The CDR3 nucleotides are TGTGCCAGCAGCGCGGGGACAGGGCCGAACACTGAAGCTTTCTTT. The V call is TRBV9, the J call TRBJ1-1; TRBD1 agrees at 9 bases. Trimming took 3 bases from V and 1 from J; bases not matched to a gene: 4. The CDR3 loop spans 15 amino acids. Germline lookup yields CDR1 SGDLS and CDR2 YYNGEE.

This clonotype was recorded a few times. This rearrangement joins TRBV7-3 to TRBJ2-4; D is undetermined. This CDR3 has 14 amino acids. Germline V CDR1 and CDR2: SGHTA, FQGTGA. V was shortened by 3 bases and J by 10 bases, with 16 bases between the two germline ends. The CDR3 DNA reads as TGTGCCAGCAGCTTTTTTATTGGGTCCGGGATTCAGTACTTC. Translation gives CASSFFIGSGIQYF.

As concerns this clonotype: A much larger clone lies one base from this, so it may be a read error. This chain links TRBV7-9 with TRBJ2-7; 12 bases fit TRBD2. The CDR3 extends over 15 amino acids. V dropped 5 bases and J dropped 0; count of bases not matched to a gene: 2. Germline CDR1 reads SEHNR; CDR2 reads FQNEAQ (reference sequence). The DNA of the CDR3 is TGTGCCAGCAGCCCGACTAGCGGGGGCTCCTACGAGCAGTACTTC. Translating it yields CASSPTSGGSYEQYF.

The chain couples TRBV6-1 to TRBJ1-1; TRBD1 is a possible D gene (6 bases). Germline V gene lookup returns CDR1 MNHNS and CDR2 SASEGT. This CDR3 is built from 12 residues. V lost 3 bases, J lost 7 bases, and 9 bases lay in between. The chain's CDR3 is CASSERTVEAFF. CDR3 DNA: TGTGCCAGCAGTGAGCGGACAGTTGAAGCTTTCTTT.

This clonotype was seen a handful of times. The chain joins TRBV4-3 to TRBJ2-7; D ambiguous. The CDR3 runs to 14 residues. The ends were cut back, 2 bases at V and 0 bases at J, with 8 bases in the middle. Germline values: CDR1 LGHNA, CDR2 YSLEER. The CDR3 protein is CASSQYRDSYEQYF. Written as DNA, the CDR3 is TGCGCCAGCAGCCAATACCGCGACTCCTACGAGCAGTACTTC.

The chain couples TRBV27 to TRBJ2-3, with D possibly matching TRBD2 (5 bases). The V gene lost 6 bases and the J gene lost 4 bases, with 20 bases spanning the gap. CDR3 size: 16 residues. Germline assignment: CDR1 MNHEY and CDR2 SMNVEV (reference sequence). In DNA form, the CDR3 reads TGTGCCAGCAGCCCCCATCCCCCGACTAACCCAGATACGCAGTATTTT. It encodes CASSPHPPTNPDTQYF.

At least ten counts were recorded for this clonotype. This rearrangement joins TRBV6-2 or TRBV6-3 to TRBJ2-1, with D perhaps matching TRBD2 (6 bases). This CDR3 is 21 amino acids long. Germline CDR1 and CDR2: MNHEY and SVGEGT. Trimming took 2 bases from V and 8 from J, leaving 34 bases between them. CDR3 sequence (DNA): TGTGCCAGCAGTTACGCAGCAGAGTGGAGGGAGGCATTACCTAATACGTATGAGCAGTTCTTC. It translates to CASSYAAEWREALPNTYEQFF.

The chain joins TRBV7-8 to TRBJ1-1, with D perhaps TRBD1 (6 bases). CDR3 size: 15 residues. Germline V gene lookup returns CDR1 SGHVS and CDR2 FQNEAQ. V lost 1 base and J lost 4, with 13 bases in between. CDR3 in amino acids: CASSLDWKGGTEAFF. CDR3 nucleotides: TGTGCCAGCAGCTTAGATTGGAAGGGGGGCACTGAAGCTTTCTTT.

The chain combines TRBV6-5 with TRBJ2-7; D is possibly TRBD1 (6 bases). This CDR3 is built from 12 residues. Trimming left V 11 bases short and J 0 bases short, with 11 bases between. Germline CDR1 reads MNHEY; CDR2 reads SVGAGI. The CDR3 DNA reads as TGTGCCGCAAGGGGGAGCTCCTACGAGCAGTACTTC. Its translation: CAARGSSYEQYF.

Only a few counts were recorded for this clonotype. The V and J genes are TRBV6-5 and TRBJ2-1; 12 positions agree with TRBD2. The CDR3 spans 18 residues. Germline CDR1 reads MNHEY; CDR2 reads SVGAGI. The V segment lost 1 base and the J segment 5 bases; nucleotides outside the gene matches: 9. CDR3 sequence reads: CASSYLALAGGQDNEQFF. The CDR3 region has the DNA TGTGCCAGCAGTTACTTAGCACTAGCGGGAGGTCAGGACAATGAGCAGTTCTTC.

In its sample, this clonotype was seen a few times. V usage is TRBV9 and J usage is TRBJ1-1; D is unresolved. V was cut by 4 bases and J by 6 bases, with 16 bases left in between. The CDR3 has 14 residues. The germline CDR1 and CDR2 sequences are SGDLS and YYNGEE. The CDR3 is CASSPPIGYAEAFF. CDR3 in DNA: TGTGCCAGCAGCCCCCCAATCGGGTACGCTGAAGCTTTCTTT.

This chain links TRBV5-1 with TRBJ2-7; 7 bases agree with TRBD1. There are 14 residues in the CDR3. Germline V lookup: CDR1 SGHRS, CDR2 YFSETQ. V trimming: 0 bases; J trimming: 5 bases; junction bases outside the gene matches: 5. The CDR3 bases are TGCGCCAGCAGCTTGGGACAGGGTTTAAACGAGCAGTACTTC. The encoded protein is CASSLGQGLNEQYF.

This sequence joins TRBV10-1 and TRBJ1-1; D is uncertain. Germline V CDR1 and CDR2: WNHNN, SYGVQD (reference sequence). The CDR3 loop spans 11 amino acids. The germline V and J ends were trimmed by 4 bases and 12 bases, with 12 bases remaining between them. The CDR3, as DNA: TGCGCCAGCAGTGGGACTTCGGGAACTTTCTTT. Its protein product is CASSGTSGTFF.

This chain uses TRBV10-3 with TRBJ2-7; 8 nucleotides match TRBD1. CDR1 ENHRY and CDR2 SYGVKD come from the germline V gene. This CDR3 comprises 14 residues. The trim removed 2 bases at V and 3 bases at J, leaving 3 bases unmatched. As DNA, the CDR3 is TGTGCCATCAGTGAGCCCGGACAGGGCTACGAGCAGTACTTC. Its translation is CAISEPGQGYEQYF.

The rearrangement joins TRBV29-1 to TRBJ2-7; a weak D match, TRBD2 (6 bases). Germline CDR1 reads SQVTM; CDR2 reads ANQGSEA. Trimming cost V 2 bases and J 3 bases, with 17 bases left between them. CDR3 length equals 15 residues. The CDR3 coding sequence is TGCAGCGTTGAAATGGCGGGAAGGCAAGGCTACGAGCAGTACTTC. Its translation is CSVEMAGRQGYEQYF.

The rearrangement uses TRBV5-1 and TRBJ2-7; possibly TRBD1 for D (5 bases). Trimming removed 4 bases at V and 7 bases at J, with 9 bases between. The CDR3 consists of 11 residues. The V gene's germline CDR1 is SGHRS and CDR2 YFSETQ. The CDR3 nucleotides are TGCGCCAGCAGCCAGGGTTGGGAGCAGTACTTC. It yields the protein CASSQGWEQYF.

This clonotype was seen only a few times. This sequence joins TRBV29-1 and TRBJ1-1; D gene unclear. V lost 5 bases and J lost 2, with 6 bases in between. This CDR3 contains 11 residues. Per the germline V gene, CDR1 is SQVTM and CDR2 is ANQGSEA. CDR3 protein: CSVHGNTEAFF. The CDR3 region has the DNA TGCAGCGTTCACGGAAACACTGAAGCTTTCTTT.

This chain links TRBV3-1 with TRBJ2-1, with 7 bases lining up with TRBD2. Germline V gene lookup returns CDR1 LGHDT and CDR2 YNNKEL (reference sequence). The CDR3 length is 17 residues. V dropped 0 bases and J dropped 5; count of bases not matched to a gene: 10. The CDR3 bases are TGTGCCAGCAGCCAAGAGAGACGGCGCAGCGGGAACAATGAGCAGTTCTTC. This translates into CASSQERRRSGNNEQFF.

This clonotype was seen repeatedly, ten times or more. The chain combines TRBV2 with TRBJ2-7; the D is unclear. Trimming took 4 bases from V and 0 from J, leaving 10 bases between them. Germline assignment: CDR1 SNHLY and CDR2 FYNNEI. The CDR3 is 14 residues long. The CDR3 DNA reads TGTGCCAGCAGTGGAGAGACAAGCTCCTACGAGCAGTACTTC. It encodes CASSGETSSYEQYF.

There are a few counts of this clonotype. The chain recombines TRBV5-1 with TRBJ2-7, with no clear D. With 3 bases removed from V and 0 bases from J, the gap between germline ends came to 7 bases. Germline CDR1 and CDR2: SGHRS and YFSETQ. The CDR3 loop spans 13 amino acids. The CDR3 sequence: CASSWRTSYEQYF. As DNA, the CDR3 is TGCGCCAGCAGCTGGCGGACCTCCTACGAGCAGTACTTC.

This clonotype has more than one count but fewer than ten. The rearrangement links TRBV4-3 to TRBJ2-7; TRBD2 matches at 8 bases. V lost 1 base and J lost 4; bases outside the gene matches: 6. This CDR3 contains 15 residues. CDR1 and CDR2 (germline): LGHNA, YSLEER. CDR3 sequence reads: CASSQGRAGAYEQYF. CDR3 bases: TGCGCCAGCAGCCAAGGGCGAGCGGGAGCATACGAGCAGTACTTC.

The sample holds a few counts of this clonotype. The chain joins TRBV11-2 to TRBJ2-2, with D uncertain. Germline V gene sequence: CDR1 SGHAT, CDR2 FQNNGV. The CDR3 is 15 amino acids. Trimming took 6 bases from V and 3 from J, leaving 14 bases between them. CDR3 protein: CASSLGSPHTGELFF. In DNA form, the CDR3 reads TGTGCCAGCAGTTTGGGGTCACCTCACACCGGGGAGCTGTTTTTT.